A single sample gave rise to the 25 T cell receptor beta chains below, sequenced in a study of T-cell memory formation after mild COVID-19. TCRdb re-called the 5' RACE reads through MiXCR, storing one row per CDR3 protein. The repertoire includes 400,000 to 500,000 distinct CDR3 sequences, about 19% of them detected once, and roughly 8% sits in the top ten. Source material: PBMCs or a T cell subset sorted from them (not recorded which). The receptors come from an adult woman who had mild COVID-19 (a few samples of this study predate the infection). Cell type and time point are not known.

This clonotype was observed a few times. V gene TRBV24-1 combines with J gene TRBJ1-2; 7 bases map to TRBD1. V trimming: 9 bases; J trimming: 4 bases; junction bases outside the gene matches: 13. CDR3 length equals 15 residues. In germline, CDR1 is KGHDR, CDR2 SFDVKD. CDR3 coding DNA: TGTGCCACCTCCTCAGGGGGGGCGATGGGCTATGGCTACACCTTC. As protein: CATSSGGAMGYGYTF.

V is TRBV7-3 and J is TRBJ2-1; 7 bases are shared with TRBD1. The CDR3 spans 16 residues. V gave up 5 bases and J gave up 3 bases; unmatched junction bases: 10. In germline, CDR1 is SGHTA, CDR2 FQGTGA. The CDR3 here is CASSPRIGGYYNEQFF. The CDR3 region has the DNA TGTGCCAGCAGCCCTCGTATAGGGGGCTACTACAATGAGCAGTTCTTC.

This clonotype was picked up a small number of times. The genes are TRBV30 and TRBJ2-1; tentative D call: TRBD1 (5 bases). From germline, CDR1 is GTSNPN and CDR2 SVGIG (reference sequence). The V end lost 4 bases, the J end lost 8 bases, and 9 bases lay between the germline ends. The CDR3 runs 11 residues. The CDR3 region has the DNA TGTGCCTGGACAGGGATAGATGAGCAGTTCTTC. This sequence encodes CAWTGIDEQFF.

The chain recombines TRBV4-2 with TRBJ2-2; D perhaps matches TRBD2 (6 bases). Deletions cut 4 bases from V and 4 bases from J, with 13 bases between. The germline CDR1 and CDR2 sequences are LGHNA and YNFKEQ. The CDR3 runs to 15 residues. CDR3 nucleotide sequence: TGTGCCAGCAGCCGTGGAGGGCAGCGCACCGGGGAGCTGTTTTTT. This translates into CASSRGGQRTGELFF.

The J gene is TRBJ1-2, the V gene TRBV15; D remains unclear. The CDR3 contains 18 residues. Between the trimmed V and J ends, which lost 4 bases and 4 bases, there was a span of 25 bases. The V gene's germline CDR1 is LNHNV and CDR2 YYDKDF (reference sequence). CDR3 loop: CATSKIGPRTGSSYGYTF. The CDR3 bases are TGTGCCACCAGCAAGATAGGCCCACGTACTGGGTCTAGCTATGGCTACACCTTC.

This clonotype came up a few times. V is TRBV6-5 and J is TRBJ2-2; TRBD2 matches 12 bases. CDR1 and CDR2 (germline): MNHEY, SVGAGI. The CDR3 sequence is 19 residues long. V was pared by 2 bases and J by 2 bases, with 9 bases of the junction left unmatched. CDR3 sequence: CASSYLSGLAGINTGELFF. CDR3 nucleotide sequence: TGTGCCAGCAGTTACCTCTCCGGACTAGCGGGAATCAACACCGGGGAGCTGTTTTTT.

This clonotype was seen more than once but under ten times. The chain employs TRBV14 and TRBJ2-1, with D perhaps TRBD2 (5 bases). Deletions cut 4 bases from V and 0 bases from J, with 13 bases between. Germline CDR1 SGHDN, CDR2 FVKESK. The CDR3 has 16 amino acids. The CDR3 here is CASSRGGFSSYNEQFF. CDR3 nucleotide sequence: TGTGCCAGCAGCCGAGGAGGTTTTAGCTCCTACAATGAGCAGTTCTTC.

The V call is TRBV5-4, the J call TRBJ2-1; possibly TRBD1 or TRBD2 for D (5 bases each). Germline V gene lookup returns CDR1 SGHNT and CDR2 YYREEE (reference sequence). Trimming removed 9 bases from V and 6 bases from J, with 16 bases in between. CDR3 length equals 13 residues. The CDR3 coding sequence is TGTGCCACCCAGCGTGTGAGGGGCAATGAGCAGTTCTTC. It translates to CATQRVRGNEQFF. Full variable domain (remainder filled in from reference TRBV5-4 and TRBJ2-1): ETGVTQSPTHLIKTRGQQVTLRCSSQSGHNTVSWYQQALGQGPQFIFQYYREEENGRGNFPPRFSGLQFPNYSSELNVNALELDDSALYLCATQRVRGNEQFFGPGTRLTVL.

This rearrangement joins TRBV7-9 to TRBJ1-1; possible D gene TRBD1, 5 bases. The CDR3 contains 12 residues. Per the germline V gene, CDR1 is SEHNR and CDR2 is FQNEAQ (reference sequence). Trimming removed 10 bases from V and 4 bases from J, with 13 bases in between. DNA for the CDR3: TGTGCCACCACGGGGCAGGGCACTGAAGCTTTCTTT. Its protein product is CATTGQGTEAFF.

This clonotype came up many times. The chain recombines TRBV7-2 with TRBJ2-3; 11 bases map to TRBD2. The CDR3 totals 17 residues. Germline V CDR1 and CDR2: SGHTA, FQGNSA. Trimming at V came to 1 base and at J to 3 bases, leaving 6 bases not matched to a gene. The CDR3 DNA reads TGTGCCAGCAGCTTAGTTGGTAGCGGGAGGGCTACAGATACGCAGTATTTT. This sequence encodes CASSLVGSGRATDTQYF.

This clonotype was seen ten or more times. The J gene is TRBJ2-3, the V gene TRBV4-3; D is perhaps TRBD2 (6 bases). V was pared by 1 base and J by 2 bases, with 13 bases between. The CDR3 runs 16 residues. Germline loops: CDR1 LGHNA, CDR2 YSLEER. In DNA form, the CDR3 reads TGCGCCAGCAGCCAAGCCAGGGCGGGACTCACAGATACGCAGTATTTT. Translated: CASSQARAGLTDTQYF.

This clonotype was detected a few times. This chain joins TRBV24-1 and TRBJ2-1; TRBD1 aligns across 12 bases. The CDR3 has 18 residues. J was trimmed by 6 bases and V by 3 bases; bases with no gene match: 11. Germline CDR1 reads KGHDR; CDR2 reads SFDVKD. The CDR3 spells CATSDPRDRGLRFNEQFF. In DNA form, the CDR3 reads TGTGCCACCAGTGATCCCCGGGACAGGGGGCTTAGATTCAATGAGCAGTTCTTC.

This clonotype was picked up a small number of times. The rearrangement links TRBV20-1 to TRBJ2-3; 10 bases fit TRBD2. V shed 2 bases, J shed 0 bases, and the junction held 14 bases outside the gene matches. The germline V gene has CDR1 DFQATT and CDR2 SNEGSKA (reference sequence). The CDR3 spans 19 residues. In nucleotides, the CDR3 is TGCAGTGCTAGAATAATAGCTAGCGGGAGTCCAACTAGCACAGATACGCAGTATTTT. Amino acid sequence: CSARIIASGSPTSTDTQYF.

This clonotype is a singleton in its sample. The chain links TRBV5-5 to TRBJ2-3; 11 bases align to TRBD2. V lost 4 bases, J lost 0 bases, and 4 bases stayed unmatched. This CDR3 has 16 amino acids. Per the germline V gene, CDR1 is SGHKS and CDR2 is YYEKEE (reference sequence). CDR3 residues: CASSKRTSGSTDTQYF. DNA of the CDR3: TGTGCCAGCAGCAAGCGGACTAGCGGGAGCACAGATACGCAGTATTTT.

This clonotype was seen more than once but under ten times. The chain uses TRBV6-5 and TRBJ2-5; D is undetermined. Per germline, CDR1 MNHEY and CDR2 SVGAGI. The V gene lost 2 bases and the J gene lost 2 bases, with 12 bases spanning the gap. The CDR3 is made up of 15 amino acids. The CDR3 loop is CASSYLGWQQETQYF. CDR3 sequence (DNA): TGTGCCAGCAGTTACCTAGGTTGGCAGCAAGAGACCCAGTACTTC.

This clonotype was seen more than once but under ten times. The chain employs TRBV12-3 or TRBV12-4 and TRBJ1-1; 8 nucleotides agree with TRBD1. Losses at the gene ends were 7 bases for V and 4 bases for J; bases not matched to a gene: 8. This CDR3 comprises 14 residues. CDR3 in amino acids: CASNPGQGSTEAFF. In DNA form, the CDR3 reads TGTGCCAGCAATCCCGGACAGGGAAGCACTGAAGCTTTCTTT.

The V and J genes are TRBV7-8 and TRBJ1-5; 7 bases align to TRBD1. The length of the CDR3 is 15 residues. Losses at the gene ends were 2 bases for V and 4 bases for J; bases not matched to a gene: 5. The V gene's germline CDR1 is SGHVS and CDR2 FQNEAQ. CDR3 in DNA: TGTGCCAGCAGCTTAATTACACAGGGGAATCAGCCCCAGCATTTT. This codes for CASSLITQGNQPQHF.

This clonotype has ten or more counts. This sequence joins TRBV9 and TRBJ2-1; 10 bases agree with TRBD2. From germline, CDR1 is SGDLS and CDR2 YYNGEE. The CDR3 contains 15 residues. V lost 4 bases, J lost 4 bases, and 5 bases stayed unmatched. The CDR3 spells CASSLSSGGYNEQFF. The CDR3 nucleotides are TGTGCCAGCAGCTTATCTAGCGGGGGATACAATGAGCAGTTCTTC.

This clonotype appeared a few times. The V call is TRBV18, the J call TRBJ2-5; TRBD1 agrees at 8 bases. The V gene end was trimmed by 5 bases and the J gene end by 6 bases; junction bases not matched to a gene: 8. Germline V lookup: CDR1 KGHSH, CDR2 LQKENI. This CDR3 contains 14 residues. The CDR3 sequence is CASSAGQGLKTQYF. CDR3 nucleotide sequence: TGTGCCAGCTCAGCCGGACAGGGTCTGAAGACCCAGTACTTC. The complete variable domain, with remaining parts taken from reference TRBV18 and TRBJ2-5, reads NAGVMQNPRHLVRRRGQEARLRCSPMKGHSHVYWYRQLPEEGLKFMVYLQKENIIDESGMPKERFSAEFPKEGPSILRIQQVVRGDSAAYFCASSAGQGLKTQYFGPGTRLLVL.

This clonotype was recorded a few times. V is TRBV7-2 and J is TRBJ2-1; no clear D. Trimming stripped 3 bases from V and 5 bases from J, with 11 bases between. Germline-derived CDR1 and CDR2 are SGHTA and FQGNSA. The CDR3 covers 14 residues. The CDR3 DNA sequence: TGTGCCAGCAGCTTTCTCCGGGCAGACAATGAGCAGTTCTTC. Protein: CASSFLRADNEQFF.

V usage is TRBV7-6 and J usage is TRBJ2-5; D is possibly TRBD1 (5 bases). This CDR3 is built from 14 residues. Germline CDR1 reads SGHVS; CDR2 reads FNYEAQ. Trimming stripped 1 base from V and 5 bases from J, with 11 bases between. The chain's CDR3 is CASSLGTIGETQYF. CDR3 nucleotide sequence: TGTGCCAGCAGCTTAGGGACAATCGGGGAGACCCAGTACTTC.

The chain joins TRBV5-1 to TRBJ1-1; 7 nucleotides match TRBD1. The ends lost 4 bases at V and 0 bases at J; junction bases unmatched: 6. The CDR3 runs to 15 residues. CDR1 and CDR2 from the germline V gene are SGHRS and YFSETQ. CDR3 amino acids: CASSPGTDMNTEAFF. As DNA, the CDR3 is TGCGCCAGCAGCCCAGGGACAGACATGAACACTGAAGCTTTCTTT.

This chain connects TRBV6-5 to TRBJ1-1; weak D call: TRBD1 (6 bases). The germline CDR1 and CDR2 sequences are MNHEY and SVGAGI. Trimming pared 0 bases from V and 5 bases from J, leaving 19 bases between. CDR3 size: 17 residues. In nucleotides, the CDR3 is TGTGCCAGCAGTTACTCGAGACTTGGCGGGGGCGGGACTGAAGCTTTCTTT. It is translated as CASSYSRLGGGGTEAFF.

This clonotype was counted between two and nine times. The chain has TRBV12-3 or TRBV12-4 and TRBJ2-2; 7 positions match TRBD1. V shed 6 bases, J shed 10 bases, and the junction held 5 bases outside the gene matches. CDR3 length: 12 amino acids. The DNA of the CDR3 is TGTGCCAGCAGCCTAACAGGGGTGGAGCTGTTTTTT. Its translation is CASSLTGVELFF.

This CDR3 is CASSQPGQFYEQYF. In DNA form, the CDR3 reads TGCGCCAGCAGCCAACCGGGACAGTTTTACGAGCAGTACTTC. This chain uses TRBV4-1 with TRBJ2-7, with 7 bases aligning to TRBD1. There are 14 residues in the CDR3. V gave up 2 bases and J gave up 4 bases; unmatched junction bases: 5. Germline V CDR1 and CDR2: MGHRA, YSYEKL.